The 11 T cell receptor beta chains in this list originate from one sample, sequenced in a study of vaccination effects on CD4 cells after COVID-19. No antigen has been identified for these receptors. Under the ViraFEST assay, PBMC were stimulated with viral peptide pools so that antigen-specific CD4+ T cells expanded. Sequencing was performed afterwards. Having been cultured for less than 12 days, the cells underwent CD4+ T cell isolation. Either the BNT162b2 or mRNA-1273 vaccine was given to participants in two doses. Sequenced by immunoSEQ multiplex PCR; TCRdb stores in-frame clones only, minus some. The sample lists under 80,000 clones; roughly 79% were seen once. This material consisted of CD4+ T cells from PBMCs cultured with HCoV-OC43 spike peptides, taken after COVID-19 vaccination. Subset meaning: HCoV-OC43 spike overlapping peptide pool stimulation. These TCRs come from a human donor who received a COVID-19 vaccine.

This chain connects TRBV7-2 to TRBJ2-5; either TRBD1 or TRBD2 may supply D (5 bases each). The V gene's germline CDR1 is SGHTA and CDR2 FQGNSA. The CDR3 extends over 14 amino acids. V was trimmed by 5 bases and J by 3 bases, leaving 13 bases between them. Written as DNA, the CDR3 is TGTGCCAGCAGCCTCTGGGGGACGGAAGAGACCCAGTACTTC. Protein: CASSLWGTEETQYF.

This sequence joins TRBV12-3 or TRBV12-4 and TRBJ1-2, with TRBD1 matching over 7 bases. The CDR3 loop spans 13 amino acids. V was pared by 6 bases and J by 2 bases, with 3 bases of the junction left unmatched. CDR3 amino acids: CASSRGQNYGYTF. The CDR3 DNA reads TGTGCCAGCAGCCGGGGACAGAACTATGGCTACACCTTC.

V and J are TRBV6-4 and TRBJ2-2, with D uncertain. Trimming took off 3 bases at V and 6 bases at J, with 17 bases between the two ends. Germline values: CDR1 MRHNA, CDR2 SNTAGT. CDR3 length: 16 amino acids. The CDR3 protein is CASSDLGLPRAGELFF. The CDR3 region has the DNA TGTGCCAGCAGTGATCTCGGGCTTCCTAGGGCCGGGGAGCTGTTTTTT.

This sequence joins TRBV4-1 and TRBJ2-1; TRBD1 agrees at 9 bases. CDR1 is MGHRA, CDR2 YSYEKL, per germline. The CDR3 covers 14 residues. J was trimmed by 9 bases and V by 0 bases; bases with no gene match: 3. CDR3 in DNA: TGCGCCAGCAGCCAAGACACAGGGGGCCTTGAGCAGTTCTTC. This encodes CASSQDTGGLEQFF.

The chain combines TRBV24-1 with TRBJ2-5, with 8 bases fitting TRBD1. The CDR3 extends over 13 amino acids. Trimming cost V 10 bases and J 4 bases; bases outside gene matches: 7. Per germline, CDR1 KGHDR and CDR2 SFDVKD. This CDR3 is CATRQGSVETQYF. Here the CDR3 DNA reads TGTGCCACGAGACAGGGGTCGGTAGAGACCCAGTACTTC.

The chain has TRBV5-1 and TRBJ2-5; possibly TRBD1 for D (5 bases). Trimming took 6 bases from V and 5 from J, leaving 17 bases between them. The CDR3 loop spans 14 amino acids. CDR1 and CDR2 from the germline V gene are SGHRS and YFSETQ. As DNA, the CDR3 is TGCGCCAGCAAGGACCCAGGGTCTTGGGAGACCCAGTACTTC. Translating gives CASKDPGSWETQYF.

J is TRBJ1-5 and V is TRBV10-3; D call uncertain. CDR1 ENHRY and CDR2 SYGVKD come from the germline V gene. V lost 8 bases and J lost 1, with 9 bases in between. The CDR3 runs to 13 residues. The CDR3 spells CAIGPQSNQPQHF. CDR3 in DNA: TGTGCCATCGGGCCGCAGAGCAATCAGCCCCAGCATTTT.

This clone is classed as medium-sized. The chain is built from TRBV6-5 and TRBJ1-5, with D possibly matching TRBD1 (5 bases). CDR1 and CDR2 from the germline V gene are MNHEY and SVGAGI. V was clipped by 8 bases and J by 5 bases, with 19 bases between them. The CDR3 length is 15 residues. CDR3 sequence: CASHAYVTGDQPQHF. The CDR3, as DNA: TGTGCCAGCCATGCCTACGTTACAGGCGATCAGCCCCAGCATTTT.

This chain links TRBV20-1 with TRBJ2-5; D call uncertain. With 3 bases removed from V and 5 bases from J, the gap between germline ends came to 10 bases. In germline, CDR1 is DFQATT, CDR2 SNEGSKA (reference sequence). CDR3 length: 12 residues. This CDR3 reads CSASLSAETQYF. The CDR3 bases are TGCAGTGCTAGTTTATCCGCCGAGACCCAGTACTTC.

The rearrangement links TRBV30 to TRBJ1-1, with a possible D match to TRBD1 (6 bases). With 0 bases removed from V and 5 bases from J, the gap between germline ends came to 10 bases. The CDR3 covers 13 residues. Germline CDR1 and CDR2: GTSNPN and SVGIG (reference sequence). The CDR3 nucleotides read TGTGCCTGGAGTGTACAGGGCCTTACTGAAGCTTTCTTT. It is translated as CAWSVQGLTEAFF.

The chain employs TRBV4-3 and TRBJ2-3; TRBD2 aligns across 7 bases. Germline assignment: CDR1 LGHNA and CDR2 YSLEER. After removal of 0 bases from V and 0 bases from J, the junction contained 12 bases not matched to a gene. The CDR3 runs to 19 residues. The CDR3 DNA follows: TGCGCCAGCAGCCAAGAGCACAGCGGGGCAGTACCTAGCACAGATACGCAGTATTTT. Translation gives CASSQEHSGAVPSTDTQYF.